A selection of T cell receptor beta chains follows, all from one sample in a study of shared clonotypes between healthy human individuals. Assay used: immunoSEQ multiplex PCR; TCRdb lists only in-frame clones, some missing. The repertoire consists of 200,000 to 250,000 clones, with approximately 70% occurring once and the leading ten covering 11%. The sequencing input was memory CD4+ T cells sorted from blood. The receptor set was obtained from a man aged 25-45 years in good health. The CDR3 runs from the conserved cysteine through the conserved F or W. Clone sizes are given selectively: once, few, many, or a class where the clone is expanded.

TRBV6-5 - CASLRQGEYTEAFF
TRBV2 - CASKRNSGRGAAYEQYF
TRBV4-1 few CASSQLDFLAGGAYEQYF
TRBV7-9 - CASSLALTRENEQFF
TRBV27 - CASKLRYRATDTQYF
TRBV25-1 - CASSEGYGSSDTQYF
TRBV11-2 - CASSLIAGGYEQYF
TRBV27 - CASSPDGEPQHF
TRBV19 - CASSPDAGGVTGELFF
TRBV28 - CASSLSQPAEAFF
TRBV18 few CASSLADRSYNEQFF
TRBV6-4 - CASSPGQGYNEQFF
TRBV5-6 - CASSLVSVPGTGELFF
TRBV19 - CASSIGPSQETQYF
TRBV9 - CASSAGAWGGDTQYF
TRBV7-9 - CASSSINTGRNYGYTF
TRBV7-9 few CASRRQGEETQYF
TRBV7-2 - CASSLGVSVHEQYF
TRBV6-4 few CASSAKGGRTGELFF
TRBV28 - CASSLNRDFSYEQYF
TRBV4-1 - CASSQDGNYGYTF
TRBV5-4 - CASSSPLTGDGEQYF
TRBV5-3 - CARSLALREFYNEQFF
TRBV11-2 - CASRHNAGTLQETQYF
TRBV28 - CASSFTRDRRTYGYTF
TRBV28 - CASIRGGFSPGNTIYF
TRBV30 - CAWSVRAVNTGELFF
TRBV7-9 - CATEASGNDWVYEQYF
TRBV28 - CASRPPGSGNTIYF